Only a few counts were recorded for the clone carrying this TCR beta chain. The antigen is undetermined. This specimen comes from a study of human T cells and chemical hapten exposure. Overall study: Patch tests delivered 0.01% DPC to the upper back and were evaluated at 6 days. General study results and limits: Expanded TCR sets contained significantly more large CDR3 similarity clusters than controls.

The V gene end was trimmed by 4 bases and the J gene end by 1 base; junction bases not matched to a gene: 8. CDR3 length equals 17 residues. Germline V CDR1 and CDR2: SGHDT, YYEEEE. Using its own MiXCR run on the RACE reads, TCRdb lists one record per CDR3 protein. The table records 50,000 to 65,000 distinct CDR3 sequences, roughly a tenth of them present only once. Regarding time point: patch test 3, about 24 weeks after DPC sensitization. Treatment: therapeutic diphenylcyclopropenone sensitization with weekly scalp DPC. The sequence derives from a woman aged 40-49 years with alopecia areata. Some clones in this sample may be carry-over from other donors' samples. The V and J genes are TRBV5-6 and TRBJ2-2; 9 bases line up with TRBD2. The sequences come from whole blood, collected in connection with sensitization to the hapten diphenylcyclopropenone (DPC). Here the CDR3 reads CASSPIAGVVNTGELFF. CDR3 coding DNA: TGTGCCAGCAGCCCCATAGCGGGGGTCGTGAACACCGGGGAGCTGTTTTTT.